The source of this TCR beta chain is a study of early T cells in non-severe SARS-CoV-2 infection. Overall study context: With bulk RNA from unsorted whole blood as input, sequencing yielded unpaired chains.

This clonotype occurred a few times. Its target is unknown. General study results and limits: In VDJdb matching, anti-spike CD8 responses were favored while private and CD4 specificities went missing.

Individually, cDNA molecules had unique molecular identifiers attached to them. TCRdb redid the calling of the 5' RACE reads with MiXCR, one entry per CDR3 protein. Of approximately 30,000 distinct CDR3 sequences listed, roughly 6% are singletons. Sequencing was performed on whole blood. This TCR was sampled from an adult who was a healthcare worker with PCR-confirmed SARS-CoV-2 infection or an uninfected control (not recorded which).

The CDR3 DNA sequence: TGTGCCTGGAGGGGGACAGGTCAAGGCATTCAGTACTTC. Its protein is CAWRGTGQGIQYF. The gene calls are TRBV30 and TRBJ2-4; 8 nucleotides align to TRBD1. Germline CDR1 is GTSNPN and CDR2 is SVGIG (reference sequence). This CDR3 comprises 13 residues. V dropped 3 bases and J dropped 9; count of bases not matched to a gene: 7.